This TCR beta chain was observed in a study of radiotherapy plus CTLA-4 blockade in lung cancer. Study conclusions and caveats: Radiotherapy plus ipilimumab was followed by expansion in blood of tumor-derived TCR clones.

This CDR3 spans 14 amino acids. Germline V gene sequence: CDR1 SEHNR, CDR2 FQNEAQ (reference sequence). Trimming left V 6 bases short and J 0 bases short, with 8 bases between. The protocol was immunoSEQ multiplex PCR, while the TCRdb copy is restricted to in-frame clones and leaves out a portion. The table includes tens of thousands of clones, 70% to 90% detected once. A note on this clone: Its antigen is unidentified.

Sequenced here: peripheral blood, sampled from a patient treated with radiotherapy plus ipilimumab. The TCR was taken from a human donor with non-small cell lung cancer whose response to radiotherapy plus ipilimumab could not be evaluated. This rearrangement joins TRBV7-9 to TRBJ2-2; D not resolved. The CDR3 DNA sequence: TGTGCCAGCAGTCGTAGTCCGAACACCGGGGAGCTGTTTTTT. Its protein product is CASSRSPNTGELFF. Using reference TRBV7-9 and TRBJ2-2 for the parts outside the CDR3, the full variable domain is DTGVSQNPRHKITKRGQNVTFRCDPISEHNRLYWYRQTLGQGPEFLTYFQNEAQLEKSRLLSDRFSAERPKGSFSTLEIQRTEQGDSAMYLCASSRSPNTGELFFGEGSRLTVL.